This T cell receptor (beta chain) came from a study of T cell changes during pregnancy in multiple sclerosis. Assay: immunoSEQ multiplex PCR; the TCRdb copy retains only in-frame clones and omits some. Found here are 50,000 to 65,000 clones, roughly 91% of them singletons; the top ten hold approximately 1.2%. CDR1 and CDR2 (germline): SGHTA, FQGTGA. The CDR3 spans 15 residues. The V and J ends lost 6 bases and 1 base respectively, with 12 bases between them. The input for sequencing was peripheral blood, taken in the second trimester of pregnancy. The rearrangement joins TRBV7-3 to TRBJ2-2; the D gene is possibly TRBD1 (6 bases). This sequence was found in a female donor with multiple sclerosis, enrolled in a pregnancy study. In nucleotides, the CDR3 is TGTGCCAGCAGTCCTCGAGGGGGGAACACCGGGGAGCTGTTTTTT. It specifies CASSPRGGNTGELFF.